Sequencing of this TCR beta chain was carried out in a study of cytomegalovirus exposure and HLA in healthy donors (TCRdb year 2017). General notes on the study: In an earlier analysis of under 750 of the donors, approximately 300 Gb of sequence data and 90 million to 120 million unique TCR beta sequences from 150 million to 200 million T cells were reported. The T cell repertoires of 550 to 850 subjects were profiled by immunosequencing and related to cytomegalovirus serostatus. In a later genetic analysis, genome-wide SNP genotypes for about three fifths of the 666 donors were used, and that subset was treated as a discovery cohort. In addition to the first cohort of several hundred subjects, a separate validation cohort of around 110 different subjects was used. Across about 380 genotyped donors of the cohort, an average of about 240,000 unique TCR beta nucleotide sequences per donor were sequenced, and 15% to 20% of those sequences were non-productive. Donor age, sex, ethnicity and CMV serostatus were compiled together with the repertoire data. In an earlier analysis of 500 to 650 of the donors, high-throughput TCR beta sequencing was used to judge whether each TCR beta V gene segment behaved as functional or pseudogenic. HLA typing included class I and class II loci at four-digit resolution. Among the roughly 400 genotyped donors, 75% to 90% belonged to the genetic ancestry cluster associated with self-reported Caucasian donors. High-throughput TCR immunosequencing, statistical association of individual TCRs with disease status, and machine learning were combined to predict cytomegalovirus infection status. The study aimed to test whether cataloging public T cell receptors could reveal signatures of past pathogen exposure. All discovery cohort repertoires had been generated using a single sequencing platform. In the later analysis, no new phenotypic data were used to find candidate immune exposures; instead, reliance was placed on TCR beta sequences and their occurrence across donors. In a later analysis, previously published TCR beta repertoires from several hundred donors were re-analyzed and high-resolution HLA genotyping was added so that TCR occurrence patterns could be studied. Because of strong linkage in the cohort, roughly five DR-DQ haplotypes were treated as single units for association and clustering. Typing coverage varied by locus: about 629-630 donors for A, B, C, DRB1 and DQB1; roughly 520 for DQA1; 606 for DPA1; approximately 470 for DPB1. An early release that covered several hundred HLA-typed donors contained approximately 320 gigabases of sequencing data and 80 million or so unique TCR sequences.

In total, roughly 670 healthy bone marrow donors made up the cohort. At the time of sampling, every cohort member was nominally healthy, though immune exposures that went unrecorded were likely present. The donor was CMV seronegative and belonged to the group of 352 seronegative cohort members. Every donor gave a peripheral blood sample, and the peripheral blood mononuclear cells from that sample were used for TCR beta sequencing. Genomic DNA extraction from the blood cell samples was performed with the Qiagen DNeasy Blood Extraction Kit. Regarding this clone: Its antigen specificity is not known. No base quality information exists; no much larger clone differs at one position.

V and J lose 1 base and 5 bases, and a span of 8 bases separates them. The CDR3 runs 14 amino acids, cysteine and phenylalanine included. Left in the record is the CDR3 DNA by itself, 42 bases read in frame from the first base. For CDR1 and CDR2, the germline V gene (reference sequence) lists SEHNR and FQNEAQ. Overall study results and their limits: Linkage disequilibrium might explain the correlated functional status among segregating V segments, but an unknown experimental factor could not be ruled out. Because HLA typing was missing for some donors at each locus, association tests included only the typed subset. A cluster of highly shared sequence variants was judged likely to represent a technical artifact of the sequencing pipeline. In a later analysis, most CMV-associated TCR beta chains were found to appear HLA-restricted, with HLA associations seemingly driven largely by CMV exposure. The authors suggested that the approach could potentially be extended to other disease states and immunological phenotypes. A few of the identified cytomegalovirus-associated TCR beta chains were confirmed in vitro to be specific for cytomegalovirus antigens. Over 15 rarely observed V segments, including chromosome 9 orphons, were excluded from the earlier analysis of some 590 of the donors because counts were too low. Strong co-occurrence of HLA alleles, especially DR and DQ, made assigning TCR associations to individual alleles difficult. The presence/absence analyses assumed that sequencing depth was roughly uniform across donors, and that assumption may not be true. In a later analysis, TCR association rates were found to vary across HLA loci, with the most associated TCRs seen for DRB1 alleles and the fewest for HLA-C alleles. In a later analysis, several top co-occurrence clusters were reported to appear linked to parvovirus B19, influenza, CMV and Epstein-Barr virus. A further reported finding was that TCR beta sequences accurately predicted the HLA-A and HLA-B alleles for most subjects in the first cohort. In an earlier analysis of 587 of the donors, most TCR beta V segments appeared in productive rearrangements about 87% or about 30% of the time, broadly matching IMGT annotations. In a later genetic analysis, a missense DCLRE1C variant was associated with V-gene and J-gene trimming of TCR beta chains, and the association was replicated in an independent cohort. In both the original and validation cohorts, the classifier was reported to diagnose cytomegalovirus status with high specificity and sensitivity. In a later analysis, HLA-associated TCR beta chains showed more clonal expansion and lower generation probabilities than non-associated chains that were equally common. CMV serostatus was the only immune exposure information available for the cohort. According to a later genetic analysis, donors in an Asian-associated ancestry cluster had fewer N-insertions in productive TCRs than the approximately 630-donor mean. In this cohort, only TCR beta chains were sequenced, and detectable features were limited by the absence of alpha or paired-chain data. Most TCR sequences were seen in very few donors, while some public TCRs were found in many individuals. A total of fewer than 200 TCR beta chains were listed by the study as associated with cytomegalovirus. Some IMGT-functional V segments, including TRBV6-2 and TRBV6-3, could not be distinguished by the 87-base-pair reads and were therefore excluded. At a false discovery rate of 0.05, a later analysis linked 15,000 to 20,000 TCR beta sequences to specific HLA alleles.

The library was made by the immunoSEQ multiplex PCR assay. For the multiplex PCR, a mixture combining 60 forward primers for TCR Vbeta segments and 13 reverse primers for TCR Jbeta segments was used. Amplification of the CDR3 region of rearranged TCR beta genes was performed with a multiplex PCR assay on genomic DNA. The amplified TCR beta libraries were sequenced on the Illumina HiSeq System as 87-base-pair reads. Regarding the original processing steps: A later analysis counted about 76 million unique TCR beta chains across the 550 to 700 repertoires, and 10 million to 12 million of these chains were shared by at least two donors. Raw reads were error-corrected and collapsed into unique sequences by a nearest-neighbor algorithm in which closely related sequences were merged to remove PCR and sequencing errors. To assign V, D and J gene segments, CDR3 sequences were aligned to IMGT reference sequences. For a sequence to be retained, a match of at least six nucleotides to both a V gene segment and a J gene segment was required. Rearrangements were classified as productive when the CDR3 lacked stop codons and remained in frame with V and J, and all other rearrangements were classified as non-productive. Following IMGT convention, CDR3 was defined as the stretch from the second conserved V-encoded cysteine up to the conserved J-encoded phenylalanine. Sequences without an unambiguous match to a single V gene segment were excluded from the earlier analysis of about 600 of the donors. In an earlier analysis of 587 of the donors, V segments were called functional above 56.7% productive rearrangements and were called segregating when the between-donor standard deviation exceeded 5%. A statistical classification framework was built for diagnosing cytomegalovirus status from the catalog of TCR beta chain sequences. A later analysis assigned V and J genes by comparing TCR nucleotide sequences with IMGT/GENE-DB human TR gene sequences. A later analysis assigned CDR3 sequences and most-parsimonious VDJ recombination scenarios with the TCRdist pipeline. In a later analysis, every TCR beta chain was defined by the combination of its CDR3 amino acid sequence and its V-gene family, and reads without a unique V-gene family were dropped. As a way to deal with suspected cross-contamination and a sequencing artifact, a later analysis dropped nearly 600 nucleotide sequences that were highly shared and had low generation probability. In a later analysis, a clonal expansion index for each public chain was calculated from normalized within-repertoire ranks of inferred template counts. Generation probabilities in a later analysis came from a VDJ recombination model fitted to out-of-frame rearrangements, and those results were checked against IGoR. A later analysis scored TCR-TCR, TCR-HLA and TCR-CMV co-occurrence with hypergeometric tests, applying a repertoire-size bias correction to TCR pairs. A later analysis estimated false discovery rates by permuting HLA or CMV assignments 20 times. In a later analysis, co-occurring TCRs were grouped using DBSCAN, and TCRdist sequence similarity was added for clustering within HLA-allele-positive subsets. Repertoires with fewer than 30,000 or more than 120,000 public chains were left out of co-occurrence clustering, as were a few repertoires with anomalous nucleotide sharing. TCRdb obtained this table from immuneACCESS and retained in-frame rearrangements with V and J assigned. These tables miss some clones; where compared with another copy, unresolved V genes account for less than half of the shortfall, and the remainder is unexplained. V, J and clone size reflect that table, while D and trimming were determined from the DNA. Across this sample there are about 140,000 clones, with 80% seen only once. The ten largest clonotypes hold about 1.3% of the sample.

The chain uses TRBV7-9 and TRBJ1-4, with the identity of the D gene unclear. The source of this sequence is a female donor in good health and CMV-seronegative. Sequenced material: PBMCs. The DNA is as follows: TGTGCCAGCAGCTTAGGGGCGGGGAATGAAAAACTGTTTTTT. Its coded protein is CASSLGAGNEKLFF.